This T cell receptor (beta chain) was profiled in a study of read filtering for tumor transcriptome and immune sequencing. This clonotype was found many times. V lost 3 bases, J lost 1 base, and 3 bases stayed unmatched. The germline V gene has CDR1 SGHRS and CDR2 YFSETQ. The CDR3 sequence is 16 residues long. From 400 to 450 ng of RNA, a library with molecular barcoded alpha/delta and beta/gamma adaptors was made. TCRdb processed the reads anew with MiXCR; each CDR3 protein has one entry. This table has over 50,000 distinct CDR3 sequences, roughly 19% appearing once. The clonotype was recovered from a donor over 35 with multiple myeloma. The rearrangement links TRBV5-1 to TRBJ2-1; 11 nucleotides line up with TRBD2. Sequencing was carried out using a population of CD138-negative cells sorted from bone marrow. The chain's CDR3 is CASSSGTSGSYNEQFF. The CDR3 DNA is TGCGCCAGCAGCTCCGGGACTAGCGGATCCTACAATGAGCAGTTCTTC.